These T cell receptor beta chains were read from a single sample in a study of spatial heterogeneity in lung cancer. TCRdb re-called the 5' RACE reads through MiXCR, storing one row per CDR3 protein. The sample records about 45,000 distinct CDR3 sequences, roughly an eighth being singletons. The source material was PBMCs, sampled at surgery. Source of these receptors: a male donor with early-stage non-small cell lung cancer. CDR3s include the opening cysteine and the closing phenylalanine or tryptophan. The D gene is left open where the match is weak. Some rows mark clone size as missing; the rest say once, few, many or name a class of expanded clone.

>11|TRBD1|TRBJ1-1|TRBV20-1|.
CSAPTGLRAFF
TGCAGTGCCCCGACAGGGTTGAGAGCTTTCTTT
>15|TRBD1|TRBJ1-4|TRBV12-3/TRBV12-4|many
CASSSWTGANEKLFF
TGTGCCAGCAGTTCTTGGACAGGGGCTAATGAAAAACTGTTTTTT
>13|.|TRBJ1-1|TRBV6-2/TRBV6-3|.
CASSYGGGLEAFF
TGTGCCAGCAGTTACGGGGGCGGACTTGAAGCTTTCTTT
>15|TRBD2|TRBJ2-7|TRBV7-9|few
CASSPRRLAGDEQYF
TGTGCCAGCAGCCCGAGACGGCTAGCGGGAGACGAGCAGTACTTC
>17|TRBD2|TRBJ2-5|TRBV6-2/TRBV6-3|once
CASSPPPGRRHQETQYF
TGTGCCAGCAGCCCACCCCCCGGGAGGAGGCATCAAGAGACCCAGTACTTC
>11|.|TRBJ2-2|TRBV6-5|few
CASGNTGELFF
TGTGCCAGTGGGAACACCGGGGAGCTGTTTTTT
>14|.|TRBJ2-5|TRBV4-2|many
CASSQDLVSETQYF
TGTGCCAGCAGCCAAGATTTAGTCTCTGAGACCCAGTACTTC
>15|TRBD1|TRBJ2-7|TRBV24-1|many
CATSDYRDRSYEQYF
TGTGCCACCAGTGATTACCGGGACAGATCCTACGAGCAGTACTTC
>16|TRBD1|TRBJ1-6|TRBV4-2|.
CASSQDWTGSSSPLHF
TGTGCCAGCAGCCAAGATTGGACAGGTTCGAGTTCACCCCTCCACTTT
>16|TRBD1|TRBJ2-4|TRBV12-3/TRBV12-4|few
CASSVGTVLAKNIQYF
TGTGCCAGCAGTGTCGGGACAGTTCTAGCCAAAAACATTCAGTACTTC
>14|.|TRBJ2-5|TRBV7-2|.
CASSPIPPFETQYF
TGTGCCAGCAGCCCCATTCCCCCGTTTGAGACCCAGTACTTC
>14|.|TRBJ2-1|TRBV19|few
CASSIRGMGNEQFF
TGTGCCAGTAGTATAAGGGGGATGGGCAATGAGCAGTTCTTC
>13|.|TRBJ2-1|TRBV2|many
CASSGGAYNEQFF
TGTGCCAGCAGTGGGGGGGCCTACAATGAGCAGTTCTTC
>13|TRBD1|TRBJ2-5|TRBV7-3|few
CASSFGQGETQYF
TGTGCCAGCAGTTTCGGACAGGGTGAGACCCAGTACTTC
>16|.|TRBJ1-4|TRBV6-5|few
CASSYQPAANNEKLFF
TGTGCCAGCAGTTACCAACCGGCGGCTAATAATGAAAAACTGTTTTTT
>14|.|TRBJ2-7|TRBV7-9|many
CASSRGGYSYEQYF
TGTGCCAGCAGCCGAGGGGGTTACTCCTACGAGCAGTACTTC
>13|.|TRBJ2-7|TRBV5-1|.
CASSSLDYYEQYF
TGCGCCAGCAGCTCTTTGGATTATTACGAGCAGTACTTC
>13|.|TRBJ2-5|TRBV15|large
CATSRLAGETQYF
TGTGCCACCAGCAGACTAGCAGGGGAGACCCAGTACTTC
>17|TRBD1|TRBJ1-6|TRBV7-3|few
CASSTRDRGRRKSPLHF
TGTGCCAGCAGCACCCGGGACAGGGGGCGAAGGAAGTCACCCCTCCACTTT
>16|TRBD1|TRBJ2-5|TRBV5-1|many
CASSGGEWTGSETQYF
TGCGCCAGCAGCGGCGGAGAGTGGACAGGGTCAGAGACCCAGTACTTC
>16|TRBD2|TRBJ2-7|TRBV5-5|few
CASSLRLAGVHYEQYF
TGTGCCAGCAGCTTGCGGCTAGCGGGAGTTCACTACGAGCAGTACTTC
>15|.|TRBJ1-6|TRBV7-9|.
CASSLSGPIYSPLHF
TGTGCCAGCAGCTTGTCCGGGCCAATCTATTCACCCCTCCACTTT
>15|TRBD2|TRBJ2-1|TRBV5-1|.
CASSDPSGHYNEQFF
TGCGCCAGCAGCGACCCTAGCGGTCACTACAATGAGCAGTTCTTC
>15|TRBD2|TRBJ2-1|TRBV27|few
CASSFSLAGYNEQFF
TGTGCCAGCAGTTTCTCCCTAGCGGGCTACAATGAGCAGTTCTTC
>14|TRBD1|TRBJ1-4|TRBV6-5|.
CASGPTGINEKLFF
TGTGCCAGCGGCCCGACAGGGATTAATGAAAAACTGTTTTTT
>13|.|TRBJ2-1|TRBV11-2|few
CASSLREYNEQFF
TGTGCCAGCAGCTTAAGAGAGTACAATGAGCAGTTCTTC
>17|TRBD2|TRBJ2-5|TRBV7-6|many
CASSLAVSGRGLETQYF
TGTGCCAGCAGCTTAGCTGTATCGGGGAGGGGACTAGAGACCCAGTACTTC
>15|TRBD2|TRBJ2-3|TRBV2|few
CASSVLAGGVDTQYF
TGTGCCAGCAGTGTACTAGCGGGGGGGGTGGATACGCAGTATTTT
>14|TRBD2|TRBJ2-1|TRBV10-3|.
CAISDGTSGNEQFF
TGTGCCATCAGTGACGGGACTAGCGGCAATGAGCAGTTCTTC
>13|TRBD2|TRBJ2-7|TRBV5-1|many
CASSSGGFYEQYF
TGCGCCAGTTCTAGCGGAGGTTTCTACGAGCAGTACTTC
>14|.|TRBJ2-1|TRBV9|.
CASSNLVGDNEQFF
TGTGCCAGCAGCAATTTAGTGGGGGATAATGAGCAGTTCTTC
>14|.|TRBJ2-7|TRBV7-9|few
CASSLRGGKYEQYF
TGTGCCAGCAGCTTACGAGGGGGGAAGTACGAGCAGTACTTC
>14|TRBD2|TRBJ2-1|TRBV9|few
CASSPSGGSLSMFF
TGTGCCAGCAGTCCGAGTGGCGGGAGTTTGAGTATGTTCTTC
>15|.|TRBJ2-5|TRBV7-9|few
CASSSGTPYQETQYF
TGTGCCAGCAGCTCCGGGACACCGTACCAAGAGACCCAGTACTTC
>12|.|TRBJ1-6|TRBV2|.
CASSEGNSPLHF
TGTGCCAGCAGTGAGGGCAATTCACCCCTCCACTTT
>11|.|TRBJ2-5|TRBV6-2/TRBV6-3|many
CASSNAWASDF
TGTGCCAGCAGTAACGCGTGGGCGTCGGACTTC
>16|TRBD1|TRBJ1-5|TRBV7-9|many
CASSLSRTGGKQPQHF
TGTGCCAGCAGCTTATCCAGGACAGGGGGAAAACAGCCCCAGCATTTT
>16|TRBD1|TRBJ2-2|TRBV20-1|.
CSARDRQGAIPGELFF
TGCAGTGCTAGAGATCGGCAGGGGGCGATACCCGGGGAGCTGTTTTTT
>14|TRBD1|TRBJ2-7|TRBV7-8|few
CASSLMGQPYEQYF
TGTGCCAGCAGCTTAATGGGACAGCCCTACGAGCAGTACTTC
>15|.|TRBJ1-1|TRBV7-8|.
CASSLRGSSNTEAFF
TGTGCCAGCAGCTTACGAGGCAGCTCGAACACTGAAGCTTTCTTT
>15|.|TRBJ2-5|TRBV9|few
CASSVLGLAQETQYF
TGTGCCAGCAGCGTCCTCGGGCTAGCGCAAGAGACCCAGTACTTC
>13|.|TRBJ2-3|TRBV7-9|few
CASSRDNLDTQYF
TGTGCCAGCAGCCGAGACAATTTAGATACGCAGTATTTT